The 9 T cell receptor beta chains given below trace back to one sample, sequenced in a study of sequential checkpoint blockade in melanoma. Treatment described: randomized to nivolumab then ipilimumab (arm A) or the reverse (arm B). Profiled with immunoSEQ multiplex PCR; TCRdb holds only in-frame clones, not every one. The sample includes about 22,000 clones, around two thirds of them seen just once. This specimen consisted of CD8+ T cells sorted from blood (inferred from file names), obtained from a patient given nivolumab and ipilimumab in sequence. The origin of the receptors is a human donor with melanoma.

The CDR3 DNA follows: TGTGCCAGCAGCAAAGGGGGACAGGGGCCCTACGAGCAGTACTTC. Residues: CASSKGGQGPYEQYF. This chain links TRBV21-1 with TRBJ2-7; the table's D call, TRBD1, has no DNA check behind it. TRBV21-1 corresponds to a pseudogene. CDR3 length: 15 amino acids.

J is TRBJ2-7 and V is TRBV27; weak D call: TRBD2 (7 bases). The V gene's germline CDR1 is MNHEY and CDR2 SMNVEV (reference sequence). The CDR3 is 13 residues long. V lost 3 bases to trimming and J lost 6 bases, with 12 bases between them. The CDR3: CASSFRGGSEQYF. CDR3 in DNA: TGTGCCAGCAGTTTTAGGGGGGGGAGCGAGCAGTACTTC.

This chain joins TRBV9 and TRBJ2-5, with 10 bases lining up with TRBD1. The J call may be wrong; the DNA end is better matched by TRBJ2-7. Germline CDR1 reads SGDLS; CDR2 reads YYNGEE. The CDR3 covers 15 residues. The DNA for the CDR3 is TGTGCCAGCAGCGTAGCAGAGGGACAGGGGTACGAGCAGTACTTC. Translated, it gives CASSVAEGQGYEQYF.

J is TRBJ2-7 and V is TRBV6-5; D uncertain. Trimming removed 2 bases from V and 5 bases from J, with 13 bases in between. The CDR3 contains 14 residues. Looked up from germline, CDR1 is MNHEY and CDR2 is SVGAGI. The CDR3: CASSYRLDLDEQYF. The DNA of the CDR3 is TGTGCCAGCAGTTACAGGCTAGATCTGGACGAGCAGTACTTC.

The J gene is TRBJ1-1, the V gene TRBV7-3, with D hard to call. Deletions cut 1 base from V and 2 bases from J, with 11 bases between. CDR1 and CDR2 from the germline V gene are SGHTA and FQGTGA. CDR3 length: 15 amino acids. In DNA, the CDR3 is TGTGCCAGCAGCTTAATTGGCGGATTCAACACTGAAGCTTTCTTT. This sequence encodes CASSLIGGFNTEAFF.

CDR3 bases: TGTGCCAGCAGTTCGGGGGGGCCGGGAGAGACCCAGTACTTC. Its translation: CASSSGGPGETQYF. The V call is TRBV5-8, the J call TRBJ2-5; 8 bases fit TRBD2. The CDR3 spans 14 residues. In germline, CDR1 is SGHTS, CDR2 YDEGEE. The junction had 7 bases not matched to a gene; V was cut back by 5 bases and J by 4 bases.

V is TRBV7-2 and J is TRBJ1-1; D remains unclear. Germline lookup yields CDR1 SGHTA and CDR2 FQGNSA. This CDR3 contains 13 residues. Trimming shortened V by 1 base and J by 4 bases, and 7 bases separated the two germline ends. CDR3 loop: CASSLGASTEAFF. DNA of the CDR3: TGTGCCAGCAGCTTAGGGGCTTCCACTGAAGCTTTCTTT. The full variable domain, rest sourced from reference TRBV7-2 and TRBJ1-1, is GAGVSQSPSNKVTEKGKDVELRCDPISGHTALYWYRQSLGQGLEFLIYFQGNSAPDKSGLPSDRFSAERTGGSVSTLTIQRTQQEDSAVYLCASSLGASTEAFFGQGTRLTVV.

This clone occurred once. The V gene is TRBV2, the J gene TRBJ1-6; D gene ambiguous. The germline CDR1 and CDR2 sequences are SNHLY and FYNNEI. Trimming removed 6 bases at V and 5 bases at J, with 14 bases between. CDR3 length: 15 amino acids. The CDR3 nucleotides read TGTGCCAGCAGCGGTGAGGGTTTTCATAATTCACCCCTCCACTTT. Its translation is CASSGEGFHNSPLHF.

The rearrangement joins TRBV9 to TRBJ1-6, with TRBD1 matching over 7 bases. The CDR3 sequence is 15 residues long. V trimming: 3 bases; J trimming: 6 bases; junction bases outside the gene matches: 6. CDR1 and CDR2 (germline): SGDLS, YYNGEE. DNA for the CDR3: TGTGCCAGCAGCGCCGGGACAGCCTCTAATTCACCCCTCCACTTT. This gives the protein CASSAGTASNSPLHF.